The clone carrying this T cell receptor (beta chain) has ten or more counts. Its antigen is as yet unknown. This sample is drawn from a study of regulatory T cells in long-lasting Graves disease. General study points: Persistent disease favored TRBV28, TRBJ1-2 and TRBJ2-5.

The authors built TCR beta libraries using iRepertoire HTBI primers and Arm-PCR of CDR3 regions. TCRdb re-analysed the multiplex PCR reads in MiXCR, keeping a single row per CDR3 protein. The profile shows hundreds of thousands of distinct CDR3 sequences, around 17% of them singletons. The time point: newly diagnosed GD, antithyroid drugs for less than 3 months. RNA from PBMCs was the source of the TCR library. By American Thyroid Association guidelines, Graves' disease was diagnosed in the cohort. CDR3 length: 12 residues. Trimming removed 7 bases at V and 1 base at J, with 8 bases between. Germline-derived CDR1 and CDR2 are SGHRS and YFSETQ. A further study also used this sample, focusing on T cells in Graves' hyperthyroidism and ophthalmopathy. Per that study: Those patients with uncontrolled infection, other autoimmune disease, pregnancy or lactation were excluded. The study used the HTBI primer set for a first-round RT-PCR of the TCR CDR3.

This receptor was obtained from a woman aged 25 to 39 with Graves disease. Sequences were derived from peripheral blood mononuclear cells (PBMCs), sampled at new diagnosis, from a patient treated with antithyroid drugs. The chain employs TRBV5-1 and TRBJ1-1, with no clear D. CDR3 DNA sequence: TGCGCCAGCGCCAGAACGAACACTGAAGCTTTCTTT. The encoded protein is CASARTNTEAFF.